This TCR beta chain was obtained from a study of T cell repertoires in cytomegalovirus infection. Using its own MiXCR run on the reads, TCRdb lists one record per CDR3 protein. This table has more than 650,000 distinct CDR3 sequences, less than 40% appearing once. Looked up from germline, CDR1 is SGHKS and CDR2 is YYEKEE (reference sequence). The CDR3 is made up of 16 amino acids. The V gene lost 1 base and the J gene lost 1 base, with 11 bases spanning the gap. The chain employs TRBV5-5 and TRBJ2-2; D may be TRBD2 (6 bases). Sequenced sample: PBMCs. The source of this sequence is a human donor in good health (CMV status not recorded). Some clones in this sample may be carry-over from other donors' samples. Here the CDR3 DNA reads TGTGCCAGCAGCTTGTCGGCTAGCGTGAACACCGGGGAGCTGTTTTTT. It translates to CASSLSASVNTGELFF.